This T cell receptor (beta chain) was retrieved from a study of blood T cells in healthy people across ages. V lost 2 bases, J lost 2 bases, and 4 bases stayed unmatched. The CDR3 consists of 16 residues. Per germline, CDR1 ENHRY and CDR2 SYGVKD. Each of the donors had approximately 10 milliliters of peripheral blood drawn into EDTA-treated Vacutainer tubes. It was with a sample-barcoded 5' primer and a J-beta primer mix that a second PCR of about 6 to 12 cycles was run. One entry per CDR3 protein, called by TCRdb with MiXCR from the 5' RACE reads. The sample has around 800,000 distinct CDR3 sequences, less than 70% seen once.

The chain is built from TRBV10-3 and TRBJ2-7; the match to TRBD2 covers 12 bases. The sample consisted of blood. The sequence was obtained from a man older than 75 in good health. This CDR3 reads CAISEGRTSGTYEQYF. CDR3 nucleotides: TGTGCCATCAGTGAGGGAAGGACTAGCGGGACCTACGAGCAGTACTTC.